Listed here are 17 T cell receptor beta chains from one sample, sequenced in a study of shared T cell receptors in the human thymus. Some clones are missing from TCRdb's copy, which holds only in-frame ones; the method was immunoSEQ multiplex PCR. The sample holds about 610,000 clones, around 89% seen once. This sample also appeared in a second study, on human thymus T cells.

Specimen: thymocytes. The receptor set was obtained from a boy less than two years old with a congenital heart defect.

The rearrangement links TRBV10-3 to TRBJ1-3, with D unclear. CDR1 is ENHRY and CDR2 is SYGVKD in the germline V gene. V shed 2 bases and J shed 0 bases, with 5 bases lying between them. The length of the CDR3 is 14 residues. CDR3 nucleotide sequence: TGTGCCATCAGTGAGCGGGACTCTGGAAACACCATATATTTT. Translating it yields CAISERDSGNTIYF.

V is TRBV5-1 and J is TRBJ2-3; 13 bases agree with TRBD2. V trimming: 3 bases; J trimming: 5 bases; junction bases outside the gene matches: 6. The CDR3 is 16 amino acids. Looked up from germline, CDR1 is SGHRS and CDR2 is YFSETQ. Here the CDR3 reads CASSSTSGREQDTQYF. CDR3 sequence (DNA): TGCGCCAGCAGCTCTACTAGCGGGAGGGAACAAGATACGCAGTATTTT.

For this clone: Within the sample, other DNA sequences also encode this same CDR3. The chain employs TRBV11-3 and TRBJ2-7; D ambiguous. The CDR3 has 12 amino acids. Looked up from germline, CDR1 is SGHNT and CDR2 is YENEEA. The ends were cut back, 3 bases at V and 4 bases at J, with 7 bases in the middle. The CDR3 is CASSFRGYEQYF. DNA of the CDR3: TGTGCCAGCAGCTTCAGAGGTTACGAGCAGTACTTC.

This clone was observed once. The J gene is TRBJ2-3, the V gene TRBV14, with 14 nucleotides matching TRBD2. With V trimmed by 2 bases and J by 1 base, 17 bases remained unmatched. The CDR3 contains 22 residues. Per germline, CDR1 SGHDN and CDR2 FVKESK. The chain's CDR3 is CASSQKRELTSGRESCTDTQYF. CDR3 in DNA: TGTGCCAGCAGCCAAAAGAGGGAGTTGACTAGCGGGAGGGAAAGTTGCACAGATACGCAGTATTTT.

This clone has a handful of counts. This chain links TRBV4-3 with TRBJ2-2; 10 bases are shared with TRBD2. There are 18 residues in the CDR3. The V segment lost 0 bases and the J segment 1 base; nucleotides outside the gene matches: 5. Germline-derived CDR1 and CDR2 are LGHNA and YSLEER. As DNA, the CDR3 is TGCGCCAGCAGCCAAGAGTCTAGCGGGAGTCGGAACACCGGGGAGCTGTTTTTT. Its protein is CASSQESSGSRNTGELFF.

V usage is TRBV14 and J usage is TRBJ2-1; TRBD2 matches 13 bases. The CDR3 is 18 residues long. Trimming took 6 bases from V and 1 from J; bases not matched to a gene: 9. Germline CDR1 SGHDN, CDR2 FVKESK. The CDR3 DNA reads as TGTGCCAGCAGTCCAGGACTAGCGGGAGCTAGGTCCTACAATGAGCAGTTCTTC. This gives the protein CASSPGLAGARSYNEQFF.

The CDR3 reads CASSYLGQGPSYEQYF. CDR3 bases: TGTGCCAGCAGTTATCTTGGACAGGGACCCTCCTACGAGCAGTACTTC. This sequence joins TRBV6-6 and TRBJ2-7; 8 bases fit TRBD1. The ends lost 3 bases at V and 0 bases at J; junction bases unmatched: 7. Germline lookup yields CDR1 MNHNY and CDR2 SVGAGI (reference sequence). The CDR3 loop spans 16 amino acids.

The J gene is TRBJ1-1, the V gene TRBV19; tentatively, D is TRBD1 (6 bases). Germline V gene data show CDR1 as LNHDA and CDR2 as SQIVND (reference sequence). Trimming removed 10 bases at V and 1 base at J, with 13 bases between. CDR3 length: 13 amino acids. The CDR3 sequence: CAIVTGPNTEAFF. CDR3 DNA: TGTGCCATCGTCACAGGGCCGAACACTGAAGCTTTCTTT.

V is TRBV6-1 and J is TRBJ2-7, with 8 positions matching TRBD2. The V gene's germline CDR1 is MNHNS and CDR2 SASEGT. The CDR3 is made up of 15 amino acids. The V gene end was trimmed by 2 bases and the J gene end by 3 bases; junction bases not matched to a gene: 6. The CDR3 sequence: CASSETISGVYEQYF. For the CDR3, the DNA is TGTGCCAGCAGTGAAACAATTAGCGGGGTCTACGAGCAGTACTTC.

The V and J genes are TRBV11-2 and TRBJ2-7; 7 bases fit TRBD1. The CDR3 runs 17 residues. V lost 1 base and J lost 1; bases outside the gene matches: 10. Germline assignment: CDR1 SGHAT and CDR2 FQNNGV. CDR3 coding DNA: TGTGCCAGCAGCTTAGCCGGAACAGGGGTTTTGTCCTACGAGCAGTACTTC. Its translation: CASSLAGTGVLSYEQYF.

The J gene is TRBJ1-1, the V gene TRBV27; D unresolved. The CDR3 totals 15 residues. Germline lookup yields CDR1 MNHEY and CDR2 SMNVEV (reference sequence). V dropped 5 bases and J dropped 5 bases, with 18 bases sitting between them. CDR3 DNA: TGTGCCAGCAGTCGCGTTCCCGGTCCGAGGACTGAAGCTTTCTTT. This encodes CASSRVPGPRTEAFF.

The chain carries TRBV30 and TRBJ2-1; D possibly corresponds to TRBD1 (5 bases). The germline gives CDR1 GTSNPN, CDR2 SVGIG (reference sequence). The V end was cut by 0 bases, the J end by 3 bases, with 21 bases between. This CDR3 is built from 18 residues. CDR3 region: CAWSVRGRRRVNYNEQFF. The DNA for the CDR3 is TGTGCCTGGAGTGTTAGGGGCCGGCGCAGGGTGAACTACAATGAGCAGTTCTTC. Drawing the rest from reference TRBV30 and TRBJ2-1, the complete variable domain is SQTIHQWPATLVQPVGSPLSLECTVEGTSNPNLYWYRQAAGRGLQLLFYSVGIGQISSEVPQNLSASRPQDRQFILSSKKLLLSDSGFYLCAWSVRGRRRVNYNEQFFGPGTRLTVL.

The chain employs TRBV5-1 and TRBJ1-2; TRBD1 is a possible D gene (5 bases). Germline CDR1 and CDR2: SGHRS and YFSETQ. Between the trimmed V and J ends, which lost 7 bases and 8 bases, there was a span of 21 bases. CDR3 length: 14 residues. CDR3 nucleotide sequence: TGCGCCAGCCGGCTTCTGGGGGGTATGTACGGCTACACCTTC. Its protein product is CASRLLGGMYGYTF.

V and J are TRBV12-5 and TRBJ2-2; D remains ambiguous. V lost 2 bases, J lost 7 bases, and 5 bases lay in between. The germline V gene encodes CDR1 LGHNT and CDR2 FRNRAP. This CDR3 has 12 residues. The CDR3 DNA reads TGTGCTAGTGGTTTGTCCGGCGGGGAGCTGTTTTTT. Amino acids: CASGLSGGELFF.

V is TRBV6-5 and J is TRBJ2-7, with 9 positions matching TRBD2. Germline CDR1 MNHEY, CDR2 SVGAGI. V lost 2 bases and J lost 6; bases outside the gene matches: 11. The CDR3 runs 16 residues. The CDR3 reads CASSYETSGVGSEQYF. CDR3 nucleotide sequence: TGTGCCAGCAGTTACGAGACTAGCGGAGTTGGTTCCGAGCAGTACTTC.

This rearrangement joins TRBV5-1 to TRBJ2-3; TRBD2 agrees at 12 bases. Losses at the gene ends were 3 bases for V and 7 bases for J; bases not matched to a gene: 9. The germline V gene encodes CDR1 SGHRS and CDR2 YFSETQ. The CDR3 has 16 amino acids. The CDR3 DNA is TGCGCCAGCAGCTCCGCTAGCGGGAGGGCCAGGCATACGCAGTATTTT. It codes for CASSSASGRARHTQYF.

The chain combines TRBV5-8 with TRBJ2-2; 9 bases line up with TRBD2. The CDR3 spans 18 residues. V trimming: 4 bases; J trimming: 1 base; junction bases outside the gene matches: 11. Germline V gene lookup returns CDR1 SGHTS and CDR2 YDEGEE. The CDR3 bases are TGTGCCAGCAGCCCAGACCTTGGGCGGGAGGGGAACACCGGGGAGCTGTTTTTT. As protein: CASSPDLGREGNTGELFF.